A single sample is the source of the 25 T cell receptor beta chains below, sequenced in a study of shared clonotypes between healthy human individuals. Assay: immunoSEQ multiplex PCR; the TCRdb copy retains only in-frame clones and omits some. The table includes 1,500,000 or so clones, 98% detected once. The sequencing sample was made of naive CD4+ T cells sorted from blood. As for subset: CD45RA+ positively selected. Receptors originate from a man aged 30-40 years in good health.

The V gene is TRBV11-2, the J gene TRBJ2-3; D perhaps matches TRBD1 (5 bases). V lost 4 bases, J lost 8 bases, and 10 bases lay in between. The CDR3 length is 12 residues. Germline CDR1 is SGHAT and CDR2 is FQNNGV. In DNA, the CDR3 is TGTGCCAGCAGCTCCAGGGTCTCTACGCAGTATTTT. It translates to CASSSRVSTQYF.

This chain links TRBV5-1 with TRBJ2-3, with 10 bases aligning to TRBD2. Germline V CDR1 and CDR2: SGHRS, YFSETQ. The CDR3 consists of 21 residues. Germline trimming cut 0 bases from V and 6 bases from J; bases unmatched to any gene: 22. The CDR3 spells CASSLAISSGSGGYSTDTQYF. CDR3 nucleotide sequence: TGCGCCAGCAGCTTGGCCATATCTAGCGGGAGTGGGGGGTACAGTACTGATACGCAGTATTTT.

This clone was found once. CDR3 sequence reads: CASSSWTSGNHEQFF. The CDR3 nucleotides are TGTGCCAGCAGTTCCTGGACTAGCGGGAACCATGAGCAGTTCTTC. The chain uses TRBV27 and TRBJ2-1; 12 bases align to TRBD2. The germline gives CDR1 MNHEY, CDR2 SMNVEV (reference sequence). The CDR3 runs 15 residues. The junction had 6 bases not matched to a gene; V was cut back by 4 bases and J by 8 bases.

This chain links TRBV28 with TRBJ2-2, with D possibly being TRBD1 (6 bases). V lost 4 bases and J lost 7, with 16 bases in between. The CDR3 runs 15 residues. Germline CDR1 reads MDHEN; CDR2 reads SYDVKM. Here the CDR3 reads CASSSMTGRIGELFF. CDR3 bases: TGTGCCAGCAGTTCCATGACAGGTCGAATCGGGGAGCTGTTTTTT.

The CDR3 reads CASSVVSLSSYNEQFF. The CDR3 DNA sequence: TGTGCCAGCAGCGTAGTTTCCCTTAGCTCCTACAATGAGCAGTTCTTC. This chain connects TRBV9 to TRBJ2-1; no clear D. Germline V gives CDR1 SGDLS, CDR2 YYNGEE. This CDR3 region has 16 residues. The ends were cut back, 0 bases at V and 0 bases at J, with 10 bases in the middle.

This rearrangement joins TRBV6-6 to TRBJ2-1, with TRBD2 matching 10 bases. The ends lost 5 bases at V and 6 bases at J; junction bases unmatched: 7. CDR1 is MNHNY, CDR2 SVGAGI, per germline (reference sequence). CDR3 length: 15 residues. CDR3 bases: TGTGCCAGCAGTGCCCGACTAGCGGGCGGCAATGAGCAGTTCTTC. This gives the protein CASSARLAGGNEQFF.

The chain joins TRBV11-2 to TRBJ1-4; D uncertain. The V end lost 5 bases, the J end lost 8 bases, and 15 bases lay between the germline ends. Germline-derived CDR1 and CDR2 are SGHAT and FQNNGV. The CDR3 covers 14 residues. The CDR3 sequence is CASSPGLVEEKLFF. CDR3 in DNA: TGTGCCAGCAGCCCAGGACTGGTGGAAGAAAAACTGTTTTTT.

As for this clone: The same CDR3 arises from other DNA sequences in this sample as well. The chain links TRBV4-1 to TRBJ1-4, with 8 nucleotides matching TRBD1. Trimming took 4 bases from V and 5 from J; bases not matched to a gene: 6. This CDR3 contains 15 residues. The V gene's germline CDR1 is MGHRA and CDR2 YSYEKL. CDR3 region: CASSLTGTGNEKLFF. In nucleotides, the CDR3 is TGCGCCAGCAGCCTGACCGGGACAGGAAATGAAAAACTGTTTTTT.

The V call is TRBV10-2, the J call TRBJ1-2, with D unresolved. Deletions cut 4 bases from V and 1 base from J, with 16 bases between. CDR1 is WSHSY and CDR2 is SAAADI in the germline V gene. The CDR3 loop spans 16 amino acids. CDR3 loop: CASSAPPPFLNYGYTF. CDR3 coding DNA: TGCGCCAGCAGTGCTCCACCCCCTTTCCTTAACTATGGCTACACCTTC.

V usage is TRBV6-6 and J usage is TRBJ1-1; 7 nucleotides agree with TRBD1. The CDR3 length is 14 residues. V trimming: 1 base; J trimming: 4 bases; junction bases outside the gene matches: 3. The germline gives CDR1 MNHNY, CDR2 SVGAGI (reference sequence). CDR3: CASSYFEGATEAFF. In DNA, the CDR3 is TGTGCCAGCAGTTACTTCGAGGGGGCCACTGAAGCTTTCTTT.

The gene calls are TRBV6-5 and TRBJ2-1, with 8 bases aligning to TRBD2. Germline CDR1 reads MNHEY; CDR2 reads SVGAGI. The CDR3 consists of 14 residues. After removal of 7 bases from V and 8 bases from J, the junction contained 10 bases not matched to a gene. CDR3 sequence: CASTLTRLAHEQFF. The CDR3 DNA follows: TGTGCCAGCACCCTAACCCGACTAGCGCATGAGCAGTTCTTC.

V gene TRBV2 combines with J gene TRBJ1-3; TRBD1 matches at 12 bases. Germline values: CDR1 SNHLY, CDR2 FYNNEI. V lost 8 bases, J lost 0 bases, and 5 bases stayed unmatched. CDR3 length: 16 amino acids. In DNA form, the CDR3 reads TGTGCCAGCTCCGGGACAGGGGGCCGCTCTGGAAACACCATATATTTT. As protein: CASSGTGGRSGNTIYF.

The chain uses TRBV5-1 and TRBJ2-2, with unresolved D. V was pared by 2 bases and J by 4 bases, with 12 bases between. Germline V CDR1 and CDR2: SGHRS, YFSETQ. CDR3 length: 15 residues. CDR3 amino acids: CASSLDGSSTGELFF. The CDR3 DNA sequence: TGCGCCAGCAGCTTAGACGGTTCTTCCACCGGGGAGCTGTTTTTT.

J is TRBJ2-5 and V is TRBV11-2, with TRBD2 as a possible D gene (6 bases). From germline, CDR1 is SGHAT and CDR2 FQNNGV. Trimming shortened V by 1 base and J by 2 bases, and 11 bases separated the two germline ends. This CDR3 comprises 15 residues. The CDR3 protein is CASSLVLRGQETQYF. The CDR3 DNA is TGTGCCAGCAGCTTAGTTTTACGGGGGCAAGAGACCCAGTACTTC. Filled out from reference TRBV11-2 and TRBJ2-5, the complete variable domain reads EAGVAQSPRYKIIEKRQSVAFWCNPISGHATLYWYQQILGQGPKLLIQFQNNGVVDDSQLPKDRFSAERLKGVDSTLKIQPAKLEDSAVYLCASSLVLRGQETQYFGPGTRLLVL.

This clone was seen just once. The chain is built from TRBV7-2 and TRBJ2-6; no firm D call. The length of the CDR3 is 16 residues. Trimming left V 6 bases short and J 3 bases short, with 15 bases between. Germline lookup yields CDR1 SGHTA and CDR2 FQGNSA. CDR3 loop: CASRTGLGGGANVLTF. In DNA form, the CDR3 reads TGTGCCAGCAGAACGGGTTTAGGTGGTGGGGCCAACGTCCTGACTTTC.

This clone appeared a single time. The V and J genes are TRBV4-1 and TRBJ2-1, with 10 bases identical to TRBD2. The V segment lost 4 bases and the J segment 2 bases; nucleotides outside the gene matches: 5. The CDR3 consists of 16 residues. Germline V lookup: CDR1 MGHRA, CDR2 YSYEKL. The chain's CDR3 is CASSLLAGGTYNEQFF. The CDR3 region has the DNA TGCGCCAGCAGCCTTTTAGCGGGAGGAACCTACAATGAGCAGTTCTTC.

V is TRBV6-5 and J is TRBJ2-7; 10 bases map to TRBD1. This CDR3 is built from 15 residues. CDR1 is MNHEY and CDR2 is SVGAGI in the germline V gene. V gave up 7 bases and J gave up 2 bases; unmatched junction bases: 8. CDR3 sequence reads: CASNPVGQGAYEQYF. Here the CDR3 DNA reads TGTGCCAGCAACCCCGTAGGACAGGGGGCCTACGAGCAGTACTTC.

This chain joins TRBV7-2 and TRBJ2-7, with 14 bases aligning to TRBD2. V shed 4 bases and J 2 bases; nucleotides not matched to a gene: 4. This CDR3 region has 16 residues. Germline CDR1 is SGHTA and CDR2 is FQGNSA. DNA of the CDR3: TGTGCCAGCAGCTCGTGGACTAGCGGGAGGCCCTACGAGCAGTACTTC. As protein: CASSSWTSGRPYEQYF.

The chain couples TRBV29-1 to TRBJ2-5, with a tentative D call TRBD1 (7 bases). The germline CDR1 and CDR2 sequences are SQVTM and ANQGSEA. The CDR3 runs to 13 residues. With 7 bases removed from V and 5 bases from J, the gap between germline ends came to 17 bases. The chain's CDR3 is CSERQGGSETQYF. CDR3 nucleotide sequence: TGCAGCGAAAGACAGGGAGGCTCGGAGACCCAGTACTTC.

The genes are TRBV11-2 and TRBJ2-6, with TRBD1 as a possible D gene (6 bases). Trimming pared 0 bases from V and 0 bases from J, leaving 12 bases between. The CDR3 contains 18 residues. The germline CDR1 and CDR2 sequences are SGHAT and FQNNGV. CDR3 amino acids: CASSLDPGHYSGANVLTF. Here the CDR3 DNA reads TGTGCCAGCAGCTTAGACCCGGGACACTACTCTGGGGCCAACGTCCTGACTTTC.

The CDR3: CASTRRGGWAGANVLTF. CDR3 DNA sequence: TGTGCCAGCACCCGTCGAGGGGGCTGGGCTGGGGCCAACGTCCTGACTTTC. The V call is TRBV7-9, the J call TRBJ2-6; 7 bases are a match to TRBD1. Germline V gene sequence: CDR1 SEHNR, CDR2 FQNEAQ (reference sequence). V lost 7 bases and J lost 2; bases outside the gene matches: 11. The CDR3 has 17 residues. The entire variable domain, with the rest obtained from reference TRBV7-9 and TRBJ2-6, is as follows: DTGVSQNPRHKITKRGQNVTFRCDPISEHNRLYWYRQTLGQGPEFLTYFQNEAQLEKSRLLSDRFSAERPKGSFSTLEIQRTEQGDSAMYLCASTRRGGWAGANVLTFGAGSRLTVL.

This chain joins TRBV2 and TRBJ1-1; no clear D. This CDR3 comprises 13 residues. Trimming pared 7 bases from V and 0 bases from J, leaving 9 bases between. In germline, CDR1 is SNHLY, CDR2 FYNNEI. DNA of the CDR3: TGTGCCAGCACATCAGAGGTGAACACTGAAGCTTTCTTT. Encoded protein: CASTSEVNTEAFF.

The chain recombines TRBV29-1 with TRBJ2-7, with unresolved D. The CDR3 loop spans 12 amino acids. The germline V and J ends were trimmed by 3 bases and 4 bases, with 10 bases remaining between them. From germline, CDR1 is SQVTM and CDR2 ANQGSEA. The CDR3 is CSVEVSVYEQYF. DNA for the CDR3: TGCAGCGTTGAGGTCTCAGTTTACGAGCAGTACTTC.

The rearrangement joins TRBV5-1 to TRBJ1-4; possible D gene TRBD1, 6 bases. Germline values: CDR1 SGHRS, CDR2 YFSETQ. The CDR3 consists of 15 residues. Trimming pared 1 base from V and 7 bases from J, leaving 14 bases between. For the CDR3, the DNA is TGCGCCAGCAGCTTGTTGGGGGCGTACGGTGAAAAACTGTTTTTT. It specifies CASSLLGAYGEKLFF. Complete variable domain (other parts from reference TRBV5-1 and TRBJ1-4): KAGVTQTPRYLIKTRGQQVTLSCSPISGHRSVSWYQQTPGQGLQFLFEYFSETQRNKGNFPGRFSGRQFSNSRSEMNVSTLELGDSALYLCASSLLGAYGEKLFFGSGTQLSVL.

CDR3 protein: CAWISGNTIYF. CDR3 DNA sequence: TGTGCCTGGATCTCCGGAAACACCATATATTTT. This sequence joins TRBV30 and TRBJ1-3, with D unclear. This CDR3 comprises 11 residues. The germline V gene has CDR1 GTSNPN and CDR2 SVGIG (reference sequence). V was shortened by 4 bases and J by 4 bases, with 5 bases between the two germline ends.